This T cell receptor beta chain was observed in a study of blood T cell repertoires in COVID-19. Across the study: T cells, B-cell-depleted T cells, or PBMCs provided the cDNA or gDNA that served as material.

TCRdb's copy holds only in-frame clones and misses some; the assay was immunoSEQ multiplex PCR. This sample yields roughly 150,000 clones, of which about 80% are seen a single time; less than 9.5% belongs to the top ten. The CDR3 covers 12 residues. Germline values: CDR1 MGHDK, CDR2 SYGVNS. The V end was cut by 6 bases, the J end by 4 bases, with 7 bases between. This TCR derives from a human donor in a cohort sampled during active COVID-19. The chain couples TRBV25-1 to TRBJ1-3; D remains ambiguous. Sequences were obtained from peripheral blood. This CDR3 is CASRSLGNTIYF. The CDR3 nucleotides are TGTGCCAGCAGGTCTTTGGGAAACACCATATATTTT. Variable domain in full (rest from reference TRBV25-1 and TRBJ1-3): EADIYQTPRYLVIGTGKKITLECSQTMGHDKMYWYQQDPGMELHLIHYSYGVNSTEKGDLSSESTVSRIRTEHFPLTLESARPSHTSQYLCASRSLGNTIYFGEGSWLTVV.